The 14 T cell receptor beta chains given below trace back to one sample, sequenced in a study of post-analysis software for immune sequencing data. Regarding the study as a whole: There were five TRBV segments more frequent in patients than controls, and TRBV5-6, TRBV5-1 and TRBV20-1 were among them.

Sequencing libraries made from TCR beta cDNA carried unique molecular identifiers. One entry per CDR3 protein, called by TCRdb with MiXCR from the PCR reads. The table has about 210,000 distinct CDR3 sequences, about 30% seen once; the top ten hold 3% to 3.5%. Antigens of these TCRs are unknown. What was sequenced was blood. The receptor source for this set is a girl younger than 18 with multiple sclerosis.

The chain has TRBV11-2 and TRBJ2-1, with 8 bases matching TRBD2. Germline CDR1 and CDR2: SGHAT and FQNNGV. The J segment lost 12 bases and the V segment lost 5 bases, leaving 9 bases of the junction unmatched. CDR3 length: 13 residues. This chain's CDR3 is CASSPAGGVGQFF. The DNA of the CDR3 is TGTGCCAGCAGCCCCGCCGGGGGGGTAGGGCAGTTCTTC. Combining the CDR3 with reference TRBV11-2 and TRBJ2-1 gives the whole variable domain EAGVAQSPRYKIIEKRQSVAFWCNPISGHATLYWYQQILGQGPKLLIQFQNNGVVDDSQLPKDRFSAERLKGVDSTLKIQPAKLEDSAVYLCASSPAGGVGQFFGPGTRLTVL.

This rearrangement joins TRBV5-1 to TRBJ2-7; a weak D match, TRBD1 (5 bases). With 4 bases removed from V and 1 base from J, the gap between germline ends came to 12 bases. The V gene's germline CDR1 is SGHRS and CDR2 YFSETQ. This CDR3 has 14 residues. CDR3 residues: CASSPYTGSYEQYF. The CDR3 nucleotides are TGCGCCAGCAGCCCTTACACAGGATCCTACGAGCAGTACTTC.

This clonotype was recorded a few times. The J gene is TRBJ1-3, the V gene TRBV29-1, with D perhaps TRBD1 (5 bases). The germline V gene encodes CDR1 SQVTM and CDR2 ANQGSEA. This CDR3 is built from 14 residues. V lost 5 bases and J lost 0, with 11 bases in between. This CDR3 reads CSVHGTLSGNTIYF. The CDR3 coding sequence is TGCAGCGTTCACGGGACTCTCTCTGGAAACACCATATATTTT.

This clonotype has a count of ten or more. The chain has TRBV5-1 and TRBJ2-1; 8 bases are a match to TRBD2. The junction had 6 bases not matched to a gene; V was cut back by 2 bases and J by 5 bases. CDR3 length: 15 amino acids. Germline V CDR1 and CDR2: SGHRS, YFSETQ. Here the CDR3 reads CASSFGTSINNEQFF. The CDR3 nucleotides read TGCGCCAGCAGCTTCGGGACTAGTATTAACAATGAGCAGTTCTTC.

In its sample, this clonotype was seen many times. This chain links TRBV20-1 with TRBJ2-5; D is possibly TRBD2 (5 bases). The ends were cut back, 0 bases at V and 5 bases at J, with 13 bases in the middle. The CDR3 length is 14 residues. Looked up from germline, CDR1 is DFQATT and CDR2 is SNEGSKA (reference sequence). The CDR3 sequence: CSARDVRASETQYF. The CDR3 nucleotides are TGCAGTGCTAGAGATGTGAGGGCATCGGAGACCCAGTACTTC.

Points on this clonotype: A much larger clone sits a single nucleotide away, making a read error possible. V usage is TRBV29-1 and J usage is TRBJ2-1, with D tentatively TRBD1 (6 bases). The J call may be in error: the DNA end matches TRBJ2-7 better. In germline, CDR1 is SQVTM, CDR2 ANQGSEA. The CDR3 is made up of 15 amino acids. The CDR3 region has the DNA TGCAGCGTGTCTGGGGGCGGCTTTAATTACAATGAGCAGTACTTC. Translating it yields CSVSGGGFNYNEQYF.

In its sample, this clonotype was seen once. V and J are TRBV4-2 and TRBJ2-6, with D uncertain. Germline V gene lookup returns CDR1 LGHNA and CDR2 YNFKEQ. This CDR3 has 19 amino acids. V gave up 0 bases and J gave up 0 bases, with 15 bases separating them. The CDR3 region has the DNA TGTGCCAGCAGCCAAGACCAAGTGCAGGCTTACTCTGGGGCCAACGTCCTGACTTTC. Translation gives CASSQDQVQAYSGANVLTF.

On this clonotype: A much larger clone differs by one base, so this may be a read error. The chain links TRBV28 to TRBJ2-7; D gene uncertain. Germline CDR1 is MDHEN and CDR2 is SYDVKM. CDR3 length: 14 amino acids. Trimming left V 1 base short and J 6 bases short, with 13 bases between. Here the CDR3 reads CASSLFPISLEQYF. CDR3 DNA sequence: TGTGCCAGCAGTTTATTCCCGATTAGCCTCGAGCAGTACTTC.

With regard to this clonotype: Just one base apart from a much larger clone, this may be a read error. The rearrangement links TRBV2 to TRBJ2-7, with 8 nucleotides matching TRBD2. Looked up from germline, CDR1 is SNHLY and CDR2 is FYNNEI. V shed 4 bases, J shed 0 bases, and the junction held 8 bases outside the gene matches. The CDR3 length is 16 residues. CDR3 nucleotide sequence: TGTGCCAGCAGTGGCCTTTGCGGGGGGAGCTCCTACGAGCAGTACTTC. Translating it yields CASSGLCGGSSYEQYF. The variable domain in full, with the rest retrieved from reference TRBV2 and TRBJ2-7, is EPEVTQTPSHQVTQMGQEVILRCVPISNHLYFYWYRQILGQKVEFLVSFYNNEISEKSEIFDDQFSVERPDGSNFTLKIRSTKLEDSAMYFCASSGLCGGSSYEQYFGPGTRLTVT.

There are a few counts of this clonotype. The J gene is TRBJ2-3, the V gene TRBV12-3 or TRBV12-4; 8 bases map to TRBD1. The CDR3 sequence is 16 residues long. Germline trimming cut 7 bases from V and 7 bases from J; bases unmatched to any gene: 16. The chain's CDR3 is CASITLGGGQVNTQYF. The CDR3 region has the DNA TGTGCCAGCATCACCTTGGGTGGGGGACAGGTTAATACGCAGTATTTT.

Notes on this clonotype: This may stem from a read error, because a much larger clone lies one nucleotide away. The J gene is TRBJ2-1, the V gene TRBV4-2; D call uncertain. Germline CDR1 and CDR2: LGHNA and YNFKEQ. The germline V and J ends were trimmed by 0 bases and 3 bases, with 9 bases remaining between them. The CDR3 totals 15 residues. CDR3 DNA: TGTGCCAGCAGCCAAGATCCGGCGGACTACAATGAGCAGTTCTTC. Translation gives CASSQDPADYNEQFF.

CDR3 region: CASSFGTGMLEQYF. The DNA for the CDR3 is TGTGCCAGCAGTTTTGGGACAGGGATGCTCGAGCAGTACTTC. The genes are TRBV27 and TRBJ2-7, with 9 bases matching TRBD1. The CDR3 contains 14 residues. In germline, CDR1 is MNHEY, CDR2 SMNVEV (reference sequence). After removal of 3 bases from V and 6 bases from J, the junction contained 6 bases not matched to a gene.

This clonotype was observed a handful of times. The J gene is TRBJ1-5, the V gene TRBV19; the match to TRBD1 covers 7 bases. Germline trimming cut 6 bases from V and 5 bases from J; bases unmatched to any gene: 10. Germline V lookup: CDR1 LNHDA, CDR2 SQIVND (reference sequence). The CDR3 contains 15 residues. In nucleotides, the CDR3 is TGTGCCAGTAGCCGCGGGACAGTTTTTGATCAGCCCCAGCATTTT. Translation: CASSRGTVFDQPQHF.

This clonotype came up many times. V gene TRBV20-1 combines with J gene TRBJ1-5; 8 bases line up with TRBD1. J was trimmed by 7 bases and V by 4 bases; bases with no gene match: 9. Germline CDR1 reads DFQATT; CDR2 reads SNEGSKA (reference sequence). This CDR3 is built from 14 residues. The DNA of the CDR3 is TGCAGTGCTATTATCAGGGGGCGCGGGCAGCCCCAGCATTTT. It specifies CSAIIRGRGQPQHF.